This paragraph covers one T cell receptor (beta chain) sequence. What it binds is not known. This CDR3 spans 15 amino acids. The germline V gene encodes CDR1 LNHDA and CDR2 SQIVND (reference sequence). Trimming removed 3 bases from V and 7 bases from J, with 13 bases in between. This record comes from a study of Ad26.COV2.S vaccination and SARS-CoV-2 variants. Study information: Once, or twice with 56 days between doses, Ad26.COV2.S was given intramuscularly.

Produced via immunoSEQ multiplex PCR; TCRdb's table is partial and in-frame only. The sample yields roughly 250,000 clones, roughly 89% seen once. Documented treatment: some 20 received Ad26.COV2.S at low or high dose, single or two shots; 5 received placebo; per-sample allocation not given. Sampling took place 63 days after the first vaccine or placebo injection. Study-level findings and limits: Vaccinees reportedly had broad spike-specific CD8+ and CD4+ T cell responses.

This clonotype originated in a person between 18 and 65 years old who received the Ad26.COV2.S COVID-19 vaccine or a placebo. V usage is TRBV19 and J usage is TRBJ1-6; D remains ambiguous. The source was peripheral blood, collected in a trial of Ad26.COV2.S vaccine versus placebo. In nucleotides, the CDR3 is TGTGCCAGTAGTATCACCTCCGGAGGGAATTCACCCCTCCACTTT. This sequence encodes CASSITSGGNSPLHF.